This T cell receptor (beta chain) stems from a study of blood T cell repertoires in COVID-19. Looking at the study overall: Sites across the United States, Italy and Spain contributed samples from acute and convalescent COVID-19.

Original processing notes: It was from reference gene primer amplification that nucleated cell counts were estimated. The method was immunoSEQ multiplex PCR; TCRdb's version includes in-frame clones alone and lacks a portion of them. Clone size and the V and J calls come from that table; the DNA yielded D and trimming. The table records around 190,000 clones, about nine tenths of them present only once. Looked up from germline, CDR1 is LNHDA and CDR2 is SQIVND (reference sequence). The CDR3 has 15 amino acids. Trimming removed 3 bases from V and 4 bases from J, with 13 bases in between. This clonotype was sampled from a man aged 18 to 35 with active or convalescent COVID-19. This chain connects TRBV19 to TRBJ1-5; D perhaps matches TRBD1 (6 bases). Sequencing input: peripheral blood. As DNA, the CDR3 is TGTGCCAGTAGTATTGGGCAGGGGCAAAATCAGCCCCAGCATTTT. Protein: CASSIGQGQNQPQHF.